The rows below give T cell receptor beta chains drawn from one sample of a study of T cells in Graves' hyperthyroidism and ophthalmopathy. MiXCR, applied by TCRdb to the multiplex PCR reads, yields one record per CDR3 protein. The table has 490,000 or so distinct CDR3 sequences, just under 20% seen once. Input material: blood. Every receptor here comes from a man aged 40-49 years with Graves' ophthalmopathy. Each CDR3 is given with its conserved first and last residue. A D gene is named only where the DNA matches it firmly. Part of the rows lack a size; the others show once, few, many or a class for expanded clones.

abundance: -; j_gene: TRBJ2-7; len: 15; v_gene: TRBV6-5; d_gene: TRBD1; CDR3nt: TGTGCCAGCAGTTACTCCGGGACAGGGGCCAACGAGCAGTACTTC; CDR3aa: CASSYSGTGANEQYF
abundance: -; j_gene: TRBJ2-3; len: 16; v_gene: TRBV10-3; d_gene: -; CDR3nt: TGTGCCATCAGTGGCCGGGAGACTATCTCCCCAGATACGCAGTATTTT; CDR3aa: CAISGRETISPDTQYF
abundance: -; j_gene: TRBJ2-1; len: 14; v_gene: TRBV30; d_gene: -; CDR3nt: TGTGCCTGGAACACGGGCGGGCCGTACAATGAGCAGTTCTTC; CDR3aa: CAWNTGGPYNEQFF
abundance: -; j_gene: TRBJ1-1; len: 12; v_gene: TRBV30; d_gene: -; CDR3nt: TGTGCCTGGAGTGCGGGGGGTACTGAAGCTTTCTTT; CDR3aa: CAWSAGGTEAFF
abundance: -; j_gene: TRBJ2-3; len: 15; v_gene: TRBV6-2/TRBV6-3; d_gene: -; CDR3nt: TGTGCCAGCAGTTACTCGATGGCAGAGAGAGATACGCAGTATTTT; CDR3aa: CASSYSMAERDTQYF
abundance: few; j_gene: TRBJ2-7; len: 12; v_gene: TRBV5-6; d_gene: -; CDR3nt: TGTGCCAGCAGCCGGAACTTGGTCGAGCAGTACTTC; CDR3aa: CASSRNLVEQYF
abundance: many; j_gene: TRBJ2-3; len: 15; v_gene: TRBV27; d_gene: -; CDR3nt: TGTGCCAGTTCTAGAGACCCAGGTGGAGCAGATACGCAGTATTTT; CDR3aa: CASSRDPGGADTQYF
abundance: -; j_gene: TRBJ1-1; len: 15; v_gene: TRBV5-4; d_gene: TRBD1; CDR3nt: TGTGCCAGCAGCGGAGACAGGGGGCGGAACACTGAAGCTTTCTTT; CDR3aa: CASSGDRGRNTEAFF
abundance: few; j_gene: TRBJ2-2; len: 15; v_gene: TRBV9; d_gene: -; CDR3nt: TGTGCCAGCAGCGTAGATGGCAGCTCCACCGGGGAGCTGTTTTTT; CDR3aa: CASSVDGSSTGELFF
abundance: -; j_gene: TRBJ1-5; len: 13; v_gene: TRBV12-5; d_gene: -; CDR3nt: TGTGCTAGTGGTTTATGGGGGTATCAGCCCCAGCATTTT; CDR3aa: CASGLWGYQPQHF
abundance: -; j_gene: TRBJ2-3; len: 12; v_gene: TRBV6-2/TRBV6-3; d_gene: -; CDR3nt: TGTGCCAGCAGTCAGAGTAGGGATACGCAGTATTTT; CDR3aa: CASSQSRDTQYF
abundance: many; j_gene: TRBJ1-1; len: 13; v_gene: TRBV7-8; d_gene: -; CDR3nt: TGTGCCAGCAGCTACTCCAGGACAAACACAGCTTTCTTT; CDR3aa: CASSYSRTNTAFF
abundance: -; j_gene: TRBJ1-5; len: 14; v_gene: TRBV6-1; d_gene: TRBD1; CDR3nt: TGTGCCAGCATAGGGACAGGGGGTGCTCAGCCCCAGCATTTT; CDR3aa: CASIGTGGAQPQHF
abundance: few; j_gene: TRBJ1-5; len: 13; v_gene: TRBV27; d_gene: -; CDR3nt: TGTGCCAGCAGGATGGTACAACATCAGCCCCAGCATTTT; CDR3aa: CASRMVQHQPQHF
abundance: many; j_gene: TRBJ1-2; len: 12; v_gene: TRBV30; d_gene: -; CDR3nt: TGTGCCTGGAGTGACAGGACCTATGGCTACACCTTC; CDR3aa: CAWSDRTYGYTF
abundance: many; j_gene: TRBJ1-5; len: 12; v_gene: TRBV18; d_gene: -; CDR3nt: TGTGCCAGCTCACCCTACAATCAGCCCCAGCATTTT; CDR3aa: CASSPYNQPQHF
abundance: -; j_gene: TRBJ1-3; len: 13; v_gene: TRBV5-6; d_gene: -; CDR3nt: TGTGCCAGCAGCTTTCAAACAGGGAACACCATATATTTT; CDR3aa: CASSFQTGNTIYF
abundance: many; j_gene: TRBJ1-5; len: 15; v_gene: TRBV5-1; d_gene: -; CDR3nt: TGTGCCAGCAGCCTTGGGGGGGCGGGCAATCAGCCCCAGCATTTT; CDR3aa: CASSLGGAGNQPQHF
abundance: few; j_gene: TRBJ1-5; len: 14; v_gene: TRBV6-1; d_gene: -; CDR3nt: TGTGCCAGCAGTCCCTCAGGGAGTACACAGCCCCAGCATTTT; CDR3aa: CASSPSGSTQPQHF
abundance: -; j_gene: TRBJ1-2; len: 14; v_gene: TRBV7-2; d_gene: -; CDR3nt: TGTGCCAGCAGCTTAGCGGTGGTGGGCGGGGGCTACACCTTC; CDR3aa: CASSLAVVGGGYTF
abundance: few; j_gene: TRBJ2-2; len: 15; v_gene: TRBV6-2/TRBV6-3; d_gene: -; CDR3nt: TGTGCCAGCAGTTACCTCGGTGTGGGGACCGGGGAGCTGTTTTTT; CDR3aa: CASSYLGVGTGELFF
abundance: few; j_gene: TRBJ2-7; len: 14; v_gene: TRBV28; d_gene: -; CDR3nt: TGTGCCAGCACCCCTCGGCGGTACTCCTACGAGCAGTACTTC; CDR3aa: CASTPRRYSYEQYF
abundance: many; j_gene: TRBJ1-1; len: 14; v_gene: TRBV12-3/TRBV12-4; d_gene: -; CDR3nt: TGTGCCAGCAGTTTACAGGGACCCAACACTGAAGCTTTCTTT; CDR3aa: CASSLQGPNTEAFF
abundance: many; j_gene: TRBJ1-1; len: 12; v_gene: TRBV6-2/TRBV6-3; d_gene: -; CDR3nt: TGTGCCAGCAGTTACTCTGTGACTGAAGCTTTCTTT; CDR3aa: CASSYSVTEAFF
abundance: once; j_gene: TRBJ1-1; len: 13; v_gene: TRBV4-2; d_gene: -; CDR3nt: TGTGCCAGCAGCCACGGGAAGAAGGCTGAAGCTTTCTTT; CDR3aa: CASSHGKKAEAFF
abundance: many; j_gene: TRBJ2-5; len: 14; v_gene: TRBV3-1; d_gene: -; CDR3nt: TGTGCCAGCAGCTCGGGACTCCACCAAGAGACCCAGTACTTC; CDR3aa: CASSSGLHQETQYF
abundance: -; j_gene: TRBJ2-7; len: 15; v_gene: TRBV6-5; d_gene: TRBD1; CDR3nt: TGTGCCAGCAGTCTACTAGGGACAGGGGGGGACGAGCAGTACTTC; CDR3aa: CASSLLGTGGDEQYF
abundance: few; j_gene: TRBJ1-4; len: 12; v_gene: TRBV20-1; d_gene: -; CDR3nt: TGCAGTGCTCGATACACGGGGGAAAAACTGTTTTTT; CDR3aa: CSARYTGEKLFF
abundance: many; j_gene: TRBJ2-1; len: 13; v_gene: TRBV12-5; d_gene: -; CDR3nt: TGTGCTAGTGGTTTTAACCTTTACAATGAGCAGTTCTTC; CDR3aa: CASGFNLYNEQFF
abundance: few; j_gene: TRBJ2-3; len: 15; v_gene: TRBV20-1; d_gene: -; CDR3nt: TGCAGTGCTCCCGCGGCTAGCCGGAGCACAGATACGCAGTATTTT; CDR3aa: CSAPAASRSTDTQYF
abundance: -; j_gene: TRBJ2-3; len: 17; v_gene: TRBV6-5; d_gene: -; CDR3nt: TGTGCCAGCAGTTACTTCCCCGGACAGTCAGGGACAGATACGCAGTATTTT; CDR3aa: CASSYFPGQSGTDTQYF
abundance: few; j_gene: TRBJ1-2; len: 13; v_gene: TRBV2; d_gene: -; CDR3nt: TGTGCCAGCACCCCAAGGATCCCCTTGGGCTACACCTTC; CDR3aa: CASTPRIPLGYTF
abundance: many; j_gene: TRBJ2-1; len: 17; v_gene: TRBV6-5; d_gene: -; CDR3nt: TGTGCCAGCAGTTACTCAGGTGGCAGATCGTCCTACAATGAGCAGTTCTTC; CDR3aa: CASSYSGGRSSYNEQFF
abundance: many; j_gene: TRBJ1-1; len: 15; v_gene: TRBV11-3; d_gene: -; CDR3nt: TGTGCCAGCAGCTTAGGGGGAAGAGGGAACACTGAAGCTTTCTTT; CDR3aa: CASSLGGRGNTEAFF
abundance: -; j_gene: TRBJ2-3; len: 13; v_gene: TRBV5-6; d_gene: -; CDR3nt: TGTGCCAGCAGCTGGTCTCTAGCAGATACGCAGTATTTT; CDR3aa: CASSWSLADTQYF
abundance: many; j_gene: TRBJ2-7; len: 15; v_gene: TRBV28; d_gene: -; CDR3nt: TGTGCCAGCAGTCCCAAAGGGACTCCCAAATACGAGCAGTACTTC; CDR3aa: CASSPKGTPKYEQYF
abundance: -; j_gene: TRBJ2-1; len: 15; v_gene: TRBV7-9; d_gene: TRBD2; CDR3nt: TGTGCCAGCAGCTTACATAGCGGGAGTCAGGGTGAGCAGTTCTTC; CDR3aa: CASSLHSGSQGEQFF
abundance: few; j_gene: TRBJ1-2; len: 16; v_gene: TRBV6-1; d_gene: TRBD1; CDR3nt: TGTGCCAGCAGTCCCGGGACAGGGAAGATGGGCTATGGCTACACCTTC; CDR3aa: CASSPGTGKMGYGYTF
abundance: -; j_gene: TRBJ2-5; len: 12; v_gene: TRBV7-2; d_gene: -; CDR3nt: TGTGCCAGCAGCTTCAATCAAGCGACCCAGTACTTC; CDR3aa: CASSFNQATQYF
abundance: many; j_gene: TRBJ1-5; len: 15; v_gene: TRBV12-3/TRBV12-4; d_gene: TRBD1; CDR3nt: TGTGCCAGCAGTCCGGGACAGCCTAGCAATCAGCCCCAGCATTTT; CDR3aa: CASSPGQPSNQPQHF
abundance: -; j_gene: TRBJ2-1; len: 17; v_gene: TRBV5-1; d_gene: TRBD2; CDR3nt: TGCGCCAGCAGCTTGGCCGGCCTAGCGGAAACCTACAATGAGCAGTTCTTC; CDR3aa: CASSLAGLAETYNEQFF
abundance: -; j_gene: TRBJ2-2; len: 16; v_gene: TRBV9; d_gene: TRBD1; CDR3nt: TGTGCCAGCAGTCCAACCGGGACAGGGGTCACCGGGGAGCTGTTTTTT; CDR3aa: CASSPTGTGVTGELFF
abundance: many; j_gene: TRBJ2-7; len: 15; v_gene: TRBV5-8; d_gene: -; CDR3nt: TGTGCCAGCAGCTTGGATGCGACCGGCTTGCCCGAGCAGTACTTC; CDR3aa: CASSLDATGLPEQYF
abundance: many; j_gene: TRBJ2-5; len: 13; v_gene: TRBV7-9; d_gene: -; CDR3nt: TGTGCCAGCAGCTCCCCCGAGGGGGGGACCCAGTACTTC; CDR3aa: CASSSPEGGTQYF
abundance: -; j_gene: TRBJ2-1; len: 14; v_gene: TRBV6-2/TRBV6-3; d_gene: TRBD2; CDR3nt: TGTGCCAGCAGAGGGAGCGGGGGGGCCGGTGAGCAGTTCTTC; CDR3aa: CASRGSGGAGEQFF
abundance: many; j_gene: TRBJ1-1; len: 13; v_gene: TRBV30; d_gene: -; CDR3nt: TGTGCCTGGCTATCCCGGGGAGATACTGAAGCTTTCTTT; CDR3aa: CAWLSRGDTEAFF
abundance: -; j_gene: TRBJ1-2; len: 13; v_gene: TRBV19; d_gene: TRBD1; CDR3nt: TGTGCCAGTAAGGACAGGGCCTTCTATGGCTACACCTTC; CDR3aa: CASKDRAFYGYTF
abundance: many; j_gene: TRBJ1-2; len: 14; v_gene: TRBV2; d_gene: -; CDR3nt: TGTGCCAGCACCGCCCGACAGGTTGGCGATGGCTACACCTTC; CDR3aa: CASTARQVGDGYTF
abundance: many; j_gene: TRBJ2-5; len: 14; v_gene: TRBV20-1; d_gene: -; CDR3nt: TGCAGTGCTAGTCCCCGGGACCGTCAAGAGACCCAGTACTTC; CDR3aa: CSASPRDRQETQYF
abundance: few; j_gene: TRBJ1-5; len: 16; v_gene: TRBV19; d_gene: -; CDR3nt: TGTGCCAGTAGTATTCTCCTCGGGCGGCGCAATCAGCCCCAGCATTTT; CDR3aa: CASSILLGRRNQPQHF
abundance: -; j_gene: TRBJ1-2; len: 17; v_gene: TRBV7-8; d_gene: -; CDR3nt: TGTGCCAGCAGCTCCGGGTTTTGGGGGCAGCCAAACTATGGCTACACCTTC; CDR3aa: CASSSGFWGQPNYGYTF
abundance: -; j_gene: TRBJ1-6; len: 17; v_gene: TRBV7-9; d_gene: TRBD1; CDR3nt: TGTGCCAGCCTTCGGGACAGGGGGCGCTCCTATAATTCACCCCTCCACTTT; CDR3aa: CASLRDRGRSYNSPLHF
abundance: many; j_gene: TRBJ1-5; len: 15; v_gene: TRBV6-2/TRBV6-3; d_gene: TRBD1; CDR3nt: TGTGCCAGCAGTTACGACAGGGCTTTCAATCAGCCCCAGCATTTT; CDR3aa: CASSYDRAFNQPQHF
abundance: many; j_gene: TRBJ2-3; len: 15; v_gene: TRBV5-5; d_gene: TRBD2; CDR3nt: TGTGCCAGCAGCTTGCCTAGCGGGAGTCGAGATACGCAGTATTTT; CDR3aa: CASSLPSGSRDTQYF
abundance: -; j_gene: TRBJ1-1; len: 15; v_gene: TRBV3-1; d_gene: -; CDR3nt: TGTGCCAGCAATTTGGGCGGGGGGCGAGTCACTGAAGCTTTCTTT; CDR3aa: CASNLGGGRVTEAFF
abundance: many; j_gene: TRBJ2-1; len: 13; v_gene: TRBV3-1; d_gene: -; CDR3nt: TGTGCCAGCAGCCAATGGAGCGACAATGAGCAGTTCTTC; CDR3aa: CASSQWSDNEQFF
abundance: once; j_gene: TRBJ2-1; len: 17; v_gene: TRBV11-2; d_gene: TRBD2; CDR3nt: TGTGCCAGCAGCCAGCACCGGACTAGCGGGAGAGGGCATGAGCAGTTCTTC; CDR3aa: CASSQHRTSGRGHEQFF
abundance: few; j_gene: TRBJ2-1; len: 15; v_gene: TRBV9; d_gene: -; CDR3nt: TGTGCCAGCAGCTCAGGCCCGGGGGACTGGGATGAGCAGTTCTTC; CDR3aa: CASSSGPGDWDEQFF
abundance: -; j_gene: TRBJ2-7; len: 14; v_gene: TRBV9; d_gene: -; CDR3nt: TGTGCCAGCAGCGAGGGGACACACTCCTACGAGCAGTACTTC; CDR3aa: CASSEGTHSYEQYF